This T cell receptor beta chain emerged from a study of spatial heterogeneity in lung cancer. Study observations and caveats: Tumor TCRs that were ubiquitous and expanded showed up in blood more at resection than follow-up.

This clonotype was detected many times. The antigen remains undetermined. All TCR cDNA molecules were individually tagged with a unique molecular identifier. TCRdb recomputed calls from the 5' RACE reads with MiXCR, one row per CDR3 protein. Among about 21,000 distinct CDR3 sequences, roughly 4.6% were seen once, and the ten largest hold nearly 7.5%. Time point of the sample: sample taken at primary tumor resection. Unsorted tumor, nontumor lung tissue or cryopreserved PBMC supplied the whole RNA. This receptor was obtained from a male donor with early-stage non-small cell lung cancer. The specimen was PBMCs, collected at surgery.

CDR3 DNA sequence: TGTGCCAGCAGTTATGTCTCCTTGAACACCGGGGAGCTGTTTTTT. Translation: CASSYVSLNTGELFF. This chain connects TRBV6-5 to TRBJ2-2; D is unclear. Trimming took 3 bases from V and 1 from J, leaving 9 bases between them. CDR1 MNHEY and CDR2 SVGAGI come from the germline V gene. The CDR3 has 15 amino acids.